Presented here are 5 T cell receptor beta chains from one specimen sequenced in a study of monozygotic twins with inflammatory bowel disease. Using the 5' RACE reads, TCRdb records one entry per CDR3 protein without DNA. Its table records approximately 380,000 distinct CDR3 sequences. Input material: blood. The receptors were gathered from a human donor with ulcerative colitis or Crohn's disease, or a healthy co-twin of an affected twin (not recorded which).

This rearrangement joins TRBV5-1 to TRBJ2-3; TCRdb names TRBD1, which stays unverified in the absence of DNA. Germline assignment: CDR1 SGHRS and CDR2 YFSETQ. This CDR3 has 14 residues. This chain's CDR3 is CASSLRGNTDTQYF.

The chain is built from TRBV25-1 and TRBJ2-1; TCRdb outputs TRBD1, but without DNA this stays unchecked. Germline V gives CDR1 MGHDK, CDR2 SYGVNS. CDR3 length equals 13 residues. The CDR3 protein is CASVGQTPGEQFF.

The chain uses TRBV27 and TRBJ2-3. The CDR3 has 15 residues. Germline lookup yields CDR1 MNHEY and CDR2 SMNVEV (reference sequence). The CDR3 spells CASSLSVDSTDTQYF.

The chain carries TRBV4-2 and TRBJ1-5; TCRdb picks TRBD1, but there is no DNA to check that call. The CDR3 runs to 14 residues. Germline values: CDR1 LGHNA, CDR2 YNFKEQ. The CDR3 loop is CASSQWDGNQPQHF.

The V and J genes are TRBV3-1 and TRBJ1-5; as DNA is missing, the TRBD1 call by TCRdb cannot be tested. This CDR3 spans 13 amino acids. Per germline, CDR1 LGHDT and CDR2 YNNKEL (reference sequence). The CDR3: CASSQGYNQPQHF. Full variable domain (remainder filled in from reference TRBV3-1 and TRBJ1-5): DTAVSQTPKYLVTQMGNDKSIKCEQNLGHDTMYWYKQDSKKFLKIMFSYNNKELIINETVPNRFSPKSPDKAHLNLHINSLELGDSAVYFCASSQGYNQPQHFGDGTRLSIL.